The sequence of this T cell receptor (beta chain) was determined in a study of cytomegalovirus exposure and HLA in healthy donors. Study details: The approximately 670 first-cohort repertoires and the 130 or so validation repertoires shared the same platform, a later analysis reported.

TCRdb's copy holds only in-frame clones and misses some; the assay was immunoSEQ multiplex PCR. The sample records over 150,000 clones, under 90% being singletons. The sample comprised PBMCs. This clonotype was sampled from a woman aged 18-29 years in good health and CMV-seropositive.

DNA of the CDR3: TGTGCCTGGAGTGGGGCAATCAATCAGCCCCAGCATTTT. This sequence encodes CAWSGAINQPQHF. This chain links TRBV30 with TRBJ1-5; no definite D call. CDR1 GTSNPN and CDR2 SVGIG come from the germline V gene (reference sequence). There are 13 residues in the CDR3. The V gene lost 1 base and the J gene lost 3 bases, with 7 bases spanning the gap. Full variable domain (remainder filled in from reference TRBV30 and TRBJ1-5): SQTIHQWPATLVQPVGSPLSLECTVEGTSNPNLYWYRQAAGRGLQLLFYSVGIGQISSEVPQNLSASRPQDRQFILSSKKLLLSDSGFYLCAWSGAINQPQHFGDGTRLSIL.